This T cell receptor beta chain was recorded in a study of T cell responses to AZD1222 COVID-19 vaccine. This CDR3 is 15 amino acids long. CDR1 is MGHRA, CDR2 YSYEKL, per germline. V was clipped by 3 bases and J by 4 bases, with 16 bases between them. Remarks on this clone: The target antigen is unknown.

Study-level results: A mostly white British donor set with more females was recruited, and clonal diversity was possibly underestimated. After the peak T cell response, and only then, were repertoires sampled.

Profiling relied on immunoSEQ multiplex PCR, and the TCRdb table lists in-frame clones only, not all of them. Here the sample spans around 170,000 clones, under 95% being singletons. The chain couples TRBV4-1 to TRBJ2-7; D is ambiguous. The specimen comprised peripheral blood, sampled on day 0 of AZD1222 vaccination. The TCR originated in an adult in good health. The CDR3 loop is CASSQKGGTPYEQYF. Here the CDR3 DNA reads TGCGCCAGCAGCCAGAAGGGCGGTACTCCTTACGAGCAGTACTTC.